Below are 6 T cell receptor beta chains sequenced from a single sample in a study of CD4 and CD8 cells across lung adenocarcinoma regions. MiXCR, run by TCRdb on the PCR reads, gives a single entry per CDR3 protein. In the table there are 9,500 to 12,000 distinct CDR3 sequences, around half of which are singletons. Sequenced sample: CD4+ T cells from the center of a lung tumor. These receptor sequences come from a male donor with lung adenocarcinoma. The CD4 and CD8 labels of this study may be unreliable.

This clonotype appeared once. The V gene is TRBV4-1, the J gene TRBJ2-1; the D gene is possibly TRBD2 (7 bases). The CDR3 spans 17 residues. Germline V gives CDR1 MGHRA, CDR2 YSYEKL. Between the trimmed V and J ends, which lost 0 bases and 4 bases, there was a span of 16 bases. CDR3: CASSQDLRGARYNEQFF. For the CDR3, the DNA is TGCGCCAGCAGCCAAGATCTTCGGGGGGCGAGATACAATGAGCAGTTCTTC.

The chain carries TRBV12-3 or TRBV12-4 and TRBJ2-1; tentatively, D is TRBD1 or TRBD2 (5 bases each). This CDR3 has 12 residues. Between the trimmed V and J ends, which lost 4 bases and 6 bases, there was a span of 7 bases. CDR3 amino acids: CASSSGSNEQFF. The CDR3 coding sequence is TGTGCCAGCAGTTCAGGGAGCAATGAGCAGTTCTTC.

The J gene is TRBJ2-4, the V gene TRBV10-2; D may be TRBD2 (5 bases). The J call may not be correct, given that the DNA end is closer to TRBJ2-5. This CDR3 is 18 amino acids long. The germline V gene has CDR1 WSHSY and CDR2 SAAADI. CDR3 protein: CASRRAGEGLSAKETQYF. The CDR3 nucleotides read TGCGCCAGCCGTCGTGCGGGTGAAGGGCTCAGTGCCAAAGAGACCCAGTACTTC.

As concerns this clonotype: The CDR3 end shows no conserved phenylalanine or tryptophan, and so a read error is likely. Because the CDR3's place on the DNA is in doubt, the DNA is left out and the CDR3 is given as listed by TCRdb. This CDR3 reads CASSENPGETWLS. V usage is TRBV6-1 and J usage is TRBJ2-5; the D call in the table, TRBD1, was not verified against the DNA. Germline V CDR1 and CDR2: MNHNS, SASEGT. The CDR3 numbers 13 amino acids, ends counted.

As for this clonotype: An end of the junction differs from the germline gene, which may be a read error. This rearrangement joins TRBV6-2 or TRBV6-3 to TRBJ2-5; 9 bases fit TRBD2. Germline CDR1 is MNHEY and CDR2 is SVGEGT. The CDR3 has 17 residues. The CDR3 DNA reads as TGTGCCAGCAGTTACGATCGCGGGGGGGCCGACGAAAACATCCTGACCTTC. Translation gives CASSYDRGGADENILTF.

The chain links TRBV7-6 to TRBJ2-4; a weak D match, TRBD2 (5 bases). Trimming removed 3 bases from V and 2 bases from J, with 8 bases in between. Per germline, CDR1 SGHVS and CDR2 FNYEAQ. The CDR3 contains 14 residues. CDR3 sequence: CASSFAGSKNIQYF. The CDR3 coding sequence is TGTGCCAGCAGCTTCGCGGGTTCCAAAAACATTCAGTACTTC.